The T cell receptor (beta chain) under discussion was sequenced for a study of blood T cells in healthy people across ages. CDR1 MNHEY and CDR2 SVGAGI come from the germline V gene. V dropped 2 bases and J dropped 5 bases, with 24 bases sitting between them. This CDR3 comprises 19 residues. Alongside a J-beta primer mix, a sample-barcoded 5' primer served in a second PCR lasting about 7 to 11 cycles. Every cDNA molecule carried a tag from a template-switch adaptor bearing 12 random nucleotides. TCRdb recomputed calls from the 5' RACE reads with MiXCR, one row per CDR3 protein. The data show 1.5 million to 2 million distinct CDR3 sequences, with over 25% seen just once and 7.7% held by the top ten.

The receptor's source is a woman aged 25 to 39 in good health. The genes are TRBV6-5 and TRBJ2-2; D is possibly TRBD1 (6 bases). The sample was blood. The CDR3 DNA sequence: TGTGCCAGCAGTTACCTACTACCTACAGGGAAAACGGGGACCGGGGAGCTGTTTTTT. Its translation: CASSYLLPTGKTGTGELFF.